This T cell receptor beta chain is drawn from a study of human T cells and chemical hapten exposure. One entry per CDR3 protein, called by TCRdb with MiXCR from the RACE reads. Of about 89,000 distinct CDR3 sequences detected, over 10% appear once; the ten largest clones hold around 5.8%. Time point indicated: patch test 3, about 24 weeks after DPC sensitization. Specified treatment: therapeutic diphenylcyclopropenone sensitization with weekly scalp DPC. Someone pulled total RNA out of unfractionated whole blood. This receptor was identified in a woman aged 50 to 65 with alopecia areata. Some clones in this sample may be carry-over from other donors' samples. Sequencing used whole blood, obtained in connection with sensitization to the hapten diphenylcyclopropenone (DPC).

The CDR3 is CASSPIPGNYGYTF. The CDR3 nucleotides are TGCGCCAGCAGCCCGATCCCCGGGAACTATGGCTACACCTTC. The chain recombines TRBV5-1 with TRBJ1-2, with D hard to call. This CDR3 is 14 amino acids long. The germline V gene has CDR1 SGHRS and CDR2 YFSETQ. V lost 4 bases, J lost 2 bases, and 12 bases lay in between.